These 29 T cell receptor beta chains came from one sample sequenced in a study of human T cells and chemical hapten exposure. Time point meaning: patch test 1, 2 weeks after DPC sensitization. This sample's treatment: therapeutic diphenylcyclopropenone sensitization with weekly scalp DPC. MiXCR, applied by TCRdb to the RACE reads, yields one record per CDR3 protein. The sample lists tens of thousands of distinct CDR3 sequences, around 30% occurring once. The source was whole blood, collected in connection with sensitization to the hapten diphenylcyclopropenone (DPC). The receptors derive from a middle-aged man with alopecia areata. Some clones in this sample may be carry-over from other donors' samples.

This clonotype occurred a few times. J is TRBJ2-5 and V is TRBV25-1; D unclear. Looked up from germline, CDR1 is MGHDK and CDR2 is SYGVNS. The CDR3 spans 15 residues. Trimming removed 2 bases at V and 5 bases at J, with 15 bases between. CDR3 nucleotides: TGTGCCAGCAGTGAAGGGTCAAGGAGTTGGGAGACCCAGTACTTC. Translating gives CASSEGSRSWETQYF. The whole variable domain, filled in from reference TRBV25-1 and TRBJ2-5, reads EADIYQTPRYLVIGTGKKITLECSQTMGHDKMYWYQQDPGMELHLIHYSYGVNSTEKGDLSSESTVSRIRTEHFPLTLESARPSHTSQYLCASSEGSRSWETQYFGPGTRLLVL.

This chain links TRBV19 with TRBJ1-5; D may be TRBD1 (6 bases). Trimming removed 6 bases from V and 0 bases from J, with 9 bases in between. There are 14 residues in the CDR3. Germline CDR1 reads LNHDA; CDR2 reads SQIVND (reference sequence). In DNA form, the CDR3 reads TGTGCCAGTAGGAGGACAGTTAGCAATCAGCCCCAGCATTTT. It translates to CASRRTVSNQPQHF.

This clonotype was detected only a few times. The V call is TRBV20-1, the J call TRBJ1-5, with unresolved D. The CDR3 length is 13 residues. The V gene's germline CDR1 is DFQATT and CDR2 SNEGSKA (reference sequence). V gave up 6 bases and J gave up 3 bases, with 12 bases separating them. CDR3 protein: CSALWQYNQPQHF. The CDR3 DNA follows: TGCAGTGCCCTCTGGCAGTACAATCAGCCCCAGCATTTT.

This clonotype was seen a handful of times. The V and J genes are TRBV11-2 and TRBJ2-2; unclear D gene. The CDR3 extends over 14 amino acids. CDR1 SGHAT and CDR2 FQNNGV come from the germline V gene. V dropped 3 bases and J dropped 5 bases, with 10 bases sitting between them. The CDR3: CASSFRPITGELFF. DNA for the CDR3: TGTGCCAGCAGCTTTAGGCCGATTACCGGGGAGCTGTTTTTT.

This clonotype was counted only a few times. CDR3 nucleotides: TGTGCCAGCAGTCCCGGATCGCTCTACGAGCAGTACTTC. Its translation: CASSPGSLYEQYF. The V gene is TRBV6-6, the J gene TRBJ2-7, with D hard to call. The V end was cut by 5 bases, the J end by 3 bases, with 11 bases between. The V gene's germline CDR1 is MNHNY and CDR2 SVGAGI (reference sequence). The CDR3 length is 13 residues.

This chain uses TRBV12-3 or TRBV12-4 with TRBJ1-6; no firm D call. Deletions cut 6 bases from V and 0 bases from J, with 12 bases between. The CDR3 sequence is 16 residues long. The DNA for the CDR3 is TGTGCCAGCAGCCTAAAAATTAGCTCCTATAATTCACCCCTCCACTTT. Protein sequence: CASSLKISSYNSPLHF.

The genes are TRBV4-2 and TRBJ2-3; TRBD2 matches 13 bases. Germline trimming cut 5 bases from V and 0 bases from J; bases unmatched to any gene: 5. This CDR3 is 17 amino acids long. Germline V gene sequence: CDR1 LGHNA, CDR2 YNFKEQ. The CDR3 reads CASSGGLAGTSTDTQYF. The CDR3 DNA follows: TGTGCCAGCAGCGGGGGACTAGCGGGGACTAGCACAGATACGCAGTATTTT.

This clonotype was seen more than once but under ten times. V gene TRBV4-3 combines with J gene TRBJ2-5; tentative D call: TRBD2 (5 bases). The CDR3 has 14 residues. V lost 0 bases, J lost 7 bases, and 12 bases lay in between. Per germline, CDR1 LGHNA and CDR2 YSLEER. The CDR3 nucleotides read TGCGCCAGCAGCCAAGAACGGGAAGAGGGGACCCAGTACTTC. Its protein is CASSQEREEGTQYF.

This clonotype occurred a few times. J is TRBJ2-7 and V is TRBV11-1; 7 nucleotides agree with TRBD2. The ends lost 6 bases at V and 5 bases at J; junction bases unmatched: 10. The CDR3 is 14 residues long. Germline V gene data show CDR1 as SGHAT and CDR2 as FQDESV (reference sequence). As DNA, the CDR3 is TGTGCCAGCAGTACCTCCGGGGGGATGGACGAGCAGTACTTC. As protein: CASSTSGGMDEQYF.

The chain uses TRBV27 and TRBJ1-3; 8 bases line up with TRBD1. CDR3 length equals 16 residues. J lost 1 base, V lost 5 bases, and 7 bases had no gene match. Germline-derived CDR1 and CDR2 are MNHEY and SMNVEV (reference sequence). The CDR3: CASSRAGGASGNTIYF. Here the CDR3 DNA reads TGTGCCAGCAGTAGAGCAGGGGGCGCTTCTGGAAACACCATATATTTT.

This clonotype was seen ten or more times. V is TRBV29-1 and J is TRBJ2-5, with D hard to call. The V gene's germline CDR1 is SQVTM and CDR2 ANQGSEA. The CDR3 sequence is 14 residues long. V shed 0 bases and J shed 3 bases, with 11 bases lying between them. As DNA, the CDR3 is TGCAGCGTTGAAGATCGAGGAACAAAAGAGACCCAGTACTTC. It codes for CSVEDRGTKETQYF.

In this sample, this clonotype turned up once. J is TRBJ1-1 and V is TRBV5-5, with 7 bases that match TRBD1. The V segment lost 4 bases and the J segment 6 bases; nucleotides outside the gene matches: 12. Germline V lookup: CDR1 SGHKS, CDR2 YYEKEE (reference sequence). The CDR3 covers 15 residues. This CDR3 reads CASSPIPTGISEAFF. CDR3 coding DNA: TGTGCCAGCAGCCCAATACCGACAGGGATATCTGAAGCTTTCTTT.

The chain uses TRBV5-1 and TRBJ1-1; maybe TRBD1 (6 bases). This CDR3 region has 14 residues. The V end was cut by 3 bases, the J end by 1 base, with 10 bases between. Germline V lookup: CDR1 SGHRS, CDR2 YFSETQ. The CDR3 region is CASSSQGSNTEAFF. The CDR3 region has the DNA TGCGCCAGCAGCTCACAGGGCTCGAACACTGAAGCTTTCTTT.

The chain recombines TRBV9 with TRBJ2-7, with a possible D match to TRBD2 (5 bases). CDR3 length: 15 amino acids. V dropped 0 bases and J dropped 0 bases, with 10 bases sitting between them. The germline gives CDR1 SGDLS, CDR2 YYNGEE. CDR3 sequence reads: CASSVVGRSSYEQYF. The CDR3 DNA sequence: TGTGCCAGCAGCGTAGTGGGGAGAAGCTCCTACGAGCAGTACTTC.

This clonotype showed up just once. The chain couples TRBV5-1 to TRBJ2-6; D is ambiguous. V was trimmed by 1 base and J by 0 bases, leaving 11 bases between them. The CDR3 loop spans 17 amino acids. Germline CDR1 reads SGHRS; CDR2 reads YFSETQ. Here the CDR3 DNA reads TGCGCCAGCAGCTTGTTTCAGACCGGCTCTGGGGCCAACGTCCTGACTTTC. Its protein is CASSLFQTGSGANVLTF. The entire variable domain, with the rest obtained from reference TRBV5-1 and TRBJ2-6, is as follows: KAGVTQTPRYLIKTRGQQVTLSCSPISGHRSVSWYQQTPGQGLQFLFEYFSETQRNKGNFPGRFSGRQFSNSRSEMNVSTLELGDSALYLCASSLFQTGSGANVLTFGAGSRLTVL.

The chain combines TRBV6-5 with TRBJ2-4; the D gene is possibly TRBD1 (6 bases). V dropped 8 bases and J dropped 8 bases, with 16 bases sitting between them. CDR1 is MNHEY, CDR2 SVGAGI, per germline. This CDR3 is built from 13 residues. The CDR3 reads CASRISGADIQYF. CDR3 coding DNA: TGTGCCAGCCGCATATCAGGGGCGGACATTCAGTACTTC.

The chain couples TRBV24-1 to TRBJ1-2; 9 bases are shared with TRBD1. The CDR3 is 15 amino acids. Losses at the gene ends were 7 bases for V and 4 bases for J; bases not matched to a gene: 9. The germline CDR1 and CDR2 sequences are KGHDR and SFDVKD. The DNA for the CDR3 is TGTGCCACCAGCCACCCGGGACAGGGATTCTATGGCTACACCTTC. Translation: CATSHPGQGFYGYTF.

Details on this clonotype: A much larger clone is a single base away; this may be a read error. The V gene is TRBV28, the J gene TRBJ1-1; tentative D call: TRBD1 (5 bases). The CDR3 loop spans 14 amino acids. Looked up from germline, CDR1 is MDHEN and CDR2 is SYDVKM. Deletions cut 8 bases from V and 5 bases from J, with 18 bases between. CDR3 in amino acids: CASLAGTSMTEAFF. CDR3 nucleotide sequence: TGTGCCAGCCTCGCAGGGACCAGCATGACTGAAGCTTTCTTT. Using reference TRBV28 and TRBJ1-1 for the parts outside the CDR3, the full variable domain is DVKVTQSSRYLVKRTGEKVFLECVQDMDHENMFWYRQDPGLGLRLIYFSYDVKMKEKGDIPEGYSVSREKKERFSLILESASTNQTSMYLCASLAGTSMTEAFFGQGTRLTVV.

This sequence joins TRBV19 and TRBJ1-5, with unresolved D. The germline V gene encodes CDR1 LNHDA and CDR2 SQIVND (reference sequence). Trimming took 5 bases from V and 5 from J, leaving 13 bases between them. CDR3 size: 14 residues. The CDR3 loop reads CASSSLGFYQPQHF. CDR3 sequence (DNA): TGTGCCAGTAGTTCCCTCGGATTTTATCAGCCCCAGCATTTT.

This clonotype came up a few times. The chain couples TRBV12-3 or TRBV12-4 to TRBJ2-3; TRBD2 agrees at 8 bases. The CDR3 is 16 residues long. With 1 base clipped from V and 2 bases from J, the junction kept 5 bases outside the gene matches. This chain's CDR3 is CASSLGALAATDTQYF. The CDR3, as DNA: TGTGCCAGCAGTTTAGGCGCACTAGCGGCCACAGATACGCAGTATTTT.

This clonotype has more than one count but fewer than ten. V is TRBV20-1 and J is TRBJ2-1, with D perhaps assigned TRBD1 or TRBD2 (6 bases each). This CDR3 region has 14 residues. Germline V CDR1 and CDR2: DFQATT, SNEGSKA (reference sequence). With 5 bases removed from V and 1 base from J, the gap between germline ends came to 12 bases. The CDR3 DNA reads as TGCAGTGCTGGGAGGCAGGGGTCCTACAATGAGCAGTTCTTC. It is translated as CSAGRQGSYNEQFF.

V usage is TRBV20-1 and J usage is TRBJ2-3, with 10 nucleotides matching TRBD1. This CDR3 has 14 residues. Germline V gene lookup returns CDR1 DFQATT and CDR2 SNEGSKA (reference sequence). V lost 6 bases to trimming and J lost 4 bases; unmatched junction nucleotides: 7. DNA for the CDR3: TGCAGTGCCGGCCGGGACAGGGGAGCAGATACGCAGTATTTT. This codes for CSAGRDRGADTQYF.

The V call is TRBV20-1, the J call TRBJ1-5, with D possibly TRBD1 on 6 matching bases. This CDR3 contains 16 residues. Looked up from germline, CDR1 is DFQATT and CDR2 is SNEGSKA (reference sequence). The DNA for the CDR3 is TGCAGCAGAGACTCCGCCAGGGGAGGGGGCAATCAGCCCCAGCATTTT. It specifies CSRDSARGGGNQPQHF.

This clonotype was observed at least ten times. The V gene is TRBV12-3 or TRBV12-4, the J gene TRBJ1-2; 11 nucleotides align to TRBD1. V shed 6 bases, J shed 4 bases, and the junction held 7 bases outside the gene matches. The CDR3 sequence is 15 residues long. CDR3 sequence (DNA): TGTGCCAGCAGAGATGGGACAGGGGGAATCTATGGCTACACCTTC. It encodes CASRDGTGGIYGYTF.

In its sample, this clonotype was seen a few times. V is TRBV7-9 and J is TRBJ2-7; no definite D call. The CDR3 loop spans 13 amino acids. The germline CDR1 and CDR2 sequences are SEHNR and FQNEAQ (reference sequence). With 1 base removed from V and 6 bases from J, the gap between germline ends came to 10 bases. Here the CDR3 DNA reads TGTGCCAGCAGCTTAGGGAGCGCCGGCGAGCAGTACTTC. Protein sequence: CASSLGSAGEQYF.

The chain links TRBV6-5 to TRBJ2-3; 7 bases agree with TRBD2. After removal of 4 bases from V and 13 bases from J, the junction contained 11 bases not matched to a gene. The germline V gene encodes CDR1 MNHEY and CDR2 SVGAGI. This CDR3 is 13 amino acids long. The CDR3 DNA sequence: TGTGCCAGCAGTTCGGCTAGCGGAGCCCTGGAGTATTTT. The encoded protein is CASSSASGALEYF.

This clonotype was observed a few times. The rearrangement uses TRBV6-5 and TRBJ2-7; the D gene could be TRBD1 or TRBD2 (5 bases each). Germline CDR1 reads MNHEY; CDR2 reads SVGAGI. Trimming removed 5 bases from V and 4 bases from J, with 21 bases in between. The CDR3 is 16 residues long. The CDR3 loop is CASSNTGPRGNYEQYF. The CDR3 bases are TGTGCCAGCAGTAACACGGGGCCCCGGGGAAATTACGAGCAGTACTTC.

The table lists this clonotype with a few counts. This chain joins TRBV28 and TRBJ2-3, with unresolved D. The CDR3 spans 12 residues. Germline V lookup: CDR1 MDHEN, CDR2 SYDVKM. The V gene lost 4 bases and the J gene lost 2 bases, with 4 bases spanning the gap. CDR3 in DNA: TGTGCCAGCAGTTCTGTCACAGATACGCAGTATTTT. Residues: CASSSVTDTQYF.

This clonotype appeared a few times. J is TRBJ1-1 and V is TRBV6-6; TRBD1 matches 10 bases. Trimming took 6 bases from V and 7 from J; bases not matched to a gene: 5. The CDR3 length is 13 residues. Per the germline V gene, CDR1 is MNHNY and CDR2 is SVGAGI (reference sequence). The CDR3 here is CASSGTGEREAFF. In nucleotides, the CDR3 is TGTGCCAGCAGCGGGACAGGGGAGCGTGAAGCTTTCTTT.